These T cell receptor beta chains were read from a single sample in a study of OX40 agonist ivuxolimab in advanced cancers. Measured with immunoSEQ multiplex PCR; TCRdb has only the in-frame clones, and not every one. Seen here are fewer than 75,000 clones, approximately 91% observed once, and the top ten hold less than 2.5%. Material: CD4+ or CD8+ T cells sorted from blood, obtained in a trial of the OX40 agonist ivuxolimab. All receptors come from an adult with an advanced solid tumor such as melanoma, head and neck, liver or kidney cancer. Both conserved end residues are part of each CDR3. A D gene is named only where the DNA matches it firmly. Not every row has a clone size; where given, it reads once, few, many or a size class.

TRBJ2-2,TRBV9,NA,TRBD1,CASSPRTGGIDTGELFF,TGTGCCAGCAGCCCTCGGACAGGGGGGATAGACACCGGGGAGCTGTTTTTT
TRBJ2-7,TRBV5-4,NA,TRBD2,CASSLSGRLSEQYF,TGTGCCAGCAGCCTTAGCGGGAGGTTGAGCGAGCAGTACTTC
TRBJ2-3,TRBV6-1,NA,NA,CASSTEPTDTQYF,TGTGCCAGCAGTACCGAACCCACAGATACGCAGTATTTT
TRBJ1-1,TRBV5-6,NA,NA,CASSSGTEGEAFF,TGCGCCAGCAGCTCCGGGACGGAGGGTGAAGCTTTCTTT
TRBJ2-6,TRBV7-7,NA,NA,CASSPYVDSYSGANVLTF,TGTGCCAGCAGCCCTTATGTGGACTCCTATTCGGGGGCCAACGTCCTGACTTTC
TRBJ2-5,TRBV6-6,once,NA,CASSYSDSLETQYF,TGTGCCAGCAGTTACTCGGACAGTCTGGAGACCCAGTACTTC
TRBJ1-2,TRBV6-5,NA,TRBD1,CASRPTGWGYGYTF,TGTGCCAGCAGACCGACAGGGTGGGGCTATGGCTACACCTTC
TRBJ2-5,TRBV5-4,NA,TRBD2,CASSLGPRTSGVQETQYF,TGTGCCAGCAGCTTGGGACCAAGGACTAGCGGGGTCCAAGAGACCCAGTACTTC
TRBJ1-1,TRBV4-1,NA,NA,CASSQVGTVNTEAFF,TGCGCCAGCAGCCAAGTAGGGACCGTGAACACTGAAGCTTTCTTT
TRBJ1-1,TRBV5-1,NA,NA,CASSFMNTEAFF,TGCGCCAGCAGCTTTATGAACACTGAAGCTTTCTTT
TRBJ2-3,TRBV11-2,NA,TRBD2,CASSPLAGLTDTQYF,TGTGCCAGCAGCCCTCTAGCGGGGCTCACAGATACGCAGTATTTT
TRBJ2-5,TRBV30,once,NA,CACGGGGPGTQYF,TGTGCCTGCGGGGGCGGGGGACCAGGGACCCAGTACTTC
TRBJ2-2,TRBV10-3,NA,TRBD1,CAIRRDRVDTGELFF,TGTGCCATCAGAAGGGACAGGGTCGACACCGGGGAGCTGTTTTTT
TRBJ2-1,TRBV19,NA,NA,CASSTAGASNEQFF,TGTGCCAGTAGTACGGCAGGGGCTTCCAATGAGCAGTTCTTC
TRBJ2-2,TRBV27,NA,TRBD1,CASSFSQGGTGELFF,TGTGCCAGCAGTTTCTCACAGGGGGGCACCGGGGAGCTGTTTTTT
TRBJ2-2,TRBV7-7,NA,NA,CASSISWDTGELFF,TGTGCCAGCAGTATCAGCTGGGACACCGGGGAGCTGTTTTTT
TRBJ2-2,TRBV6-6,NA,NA,CASSFTKGAGELFF,TGTGCCAGCAGTTTCACTAAGGGCGCCGGGGAGCTGTTTTTT
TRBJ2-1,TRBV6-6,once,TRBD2,CASSYSKTSGSDERFF,TGTGCCAGCAGTTACTCGAAGACTAGCGGGAGCGATGAGCGGTTCTTC
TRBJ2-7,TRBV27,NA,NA,CASSWKGSYEQYF,TGTGCCAGCAGTTGGAAGGGTTCCTACGAGCAGTACTTC
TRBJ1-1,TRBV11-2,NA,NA,CASSPQGGNTEAFF,TGTGCCAGCAGCCCTCAGGGCGGGAACACTGAAGCTTTCTTT
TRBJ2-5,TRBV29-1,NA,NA,CSASPEETQYF,TGCAGCGCCTCCCCAGAGGAGACCCAGTACTTC
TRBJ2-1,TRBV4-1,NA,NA,CASTTGFLSSYNEQFF,TGCGCCAGCACCACGGGGTTTCTGAGCTCCTACAATGAGCAGTTCTTC
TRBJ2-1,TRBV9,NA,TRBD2,CASSPGLAGNEQFF,TGTGCCAGCAGCCCGGGACTAGCGGGCAATGAGCAGTTCTTC
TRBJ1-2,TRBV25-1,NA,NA,CASSRRNNYGYTF,TGTGCCAGCAGTCGGCGGAACAACTATGGCTACACCTTC
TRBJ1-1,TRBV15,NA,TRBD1,CATSYGQGQAFF,TGTGCCACCAGCTACGGACAGGGACAAGCTTTCTTT
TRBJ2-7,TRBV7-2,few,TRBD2,CASRTSGSSYEQYF,TGTGCCAGCAGGACTAGCGGGAGCTCCTACGAGCAGTACTTC
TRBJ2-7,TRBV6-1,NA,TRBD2,CASEPTSGSYEQYF,TGTGCCAGCGAACCGACTAGCGGCTCCTACGAGCAGTACTTC
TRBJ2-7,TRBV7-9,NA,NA,CASSSGRLYEQYF,TGTGCCAGCAGCTCGGGACGGCTCTACGAGCAGTACTTC
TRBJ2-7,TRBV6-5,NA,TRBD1,CASSYSGQGAREQYF,TGTGCCAGCAGTTACTCGGGACAGGGGGCGCGGGAGCAGTACTTC
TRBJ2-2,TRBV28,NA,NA,CASSLSPTHPLGTGELFF,TGTGCCAGCAGTTTATCCCCGACCCATCCTTTGGGTACCGGGGAGCTGTTTTTT
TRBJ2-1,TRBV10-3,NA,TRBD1,CAIRGLQGNEQFF,TGTGCCATCAGAGGGTTACAGGGGAATGAGCAGTTCTTC
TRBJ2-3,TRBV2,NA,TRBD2,CASSQLAGGTDTQYF,TGTGCCAGCAGCCAACTAGCGGGGGGTACAGATACGCAGTATTTT
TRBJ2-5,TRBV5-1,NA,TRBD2,CASSRLAGEQETQYF,TGCGCCAGCAGCCGACTAGCGGGAGAGCAAGAGACCCAGTACTTC
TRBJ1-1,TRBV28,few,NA,CASSSTPNTEAFF,TGTGCCAGCAGCTCAACACCGAACACTGAAGCTTTCTTT
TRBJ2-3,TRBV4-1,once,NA,CASSALRGGGLGDTQYF,TGCGCCAGCAGCGCCCTGCGAGGGGGGGGGCTAGGAGATACGCAGTATTTT
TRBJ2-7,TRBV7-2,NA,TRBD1,CASSSDRGYEQYF,TGTGCCAGCAGCTCCGACAGGGGCTACGAGCAGTACTTC
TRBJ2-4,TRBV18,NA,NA,CASSPLAKNIQYF,TGTGCCAGCTCACCCTTGGCCAAAAACATTCAGTACTTC
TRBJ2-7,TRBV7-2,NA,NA,CASSLVRHNEQYF,TGTGCCAGCAGCTTAGTACGTCACAACGAGCAGTACTTC
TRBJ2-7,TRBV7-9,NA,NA,CASSVRGEQYF,TGTGCCAGCAGCGTAAGGGGCGAGCAGTACTTC
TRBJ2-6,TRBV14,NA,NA,CASSQLRVLTGANVLTF,TGTGCCAGCAGCCAACTCAGGGTCCTCACTGGGGCCAACGTCCTGACTTTC
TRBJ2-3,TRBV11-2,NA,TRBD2,CASSLGTSGGADTQYF,TGTGCCAGCAGCTTAGGGACTAGCGGGGGTGCGGATACGCAGTATTTT
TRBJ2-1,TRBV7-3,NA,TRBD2,CASGLAGDGEQFF,TGTGCCAGCGGACTAGCGGGGGATGGTGAGCAGTTCTTC
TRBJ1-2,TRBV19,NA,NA,CASSYRELGGYTF,TGTGCCAGTTCCTATCGCGAATTGGGGGGCTACACCTTC
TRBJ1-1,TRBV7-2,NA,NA,CASSLNMGDTEAFF,TGTGCCAGCAGCTTAAATATGGGGGACACTGAAGCTTTCTTT
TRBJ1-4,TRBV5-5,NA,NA,CASSLGPPLEKLFF,TGTGCCAGCAGCTTGGGGCCGCCACTCGAAAAACTGTTTTTT
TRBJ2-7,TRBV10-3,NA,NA,CAISGVLDSEQYF,TGTGCCATCAGCGGGGTCCTTGACTCCGAGCAGTACTTC
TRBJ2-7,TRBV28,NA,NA,CASSGHPSYEQYF,TGTGCCAGCTCGGGACACCCCTCCTACGAGCAGTACTTC
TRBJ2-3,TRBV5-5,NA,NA,CASSGDIRTDTQYF,TGTGCCAGCAGCGGAGACATTCGCACAGATACGCAGTATTTT
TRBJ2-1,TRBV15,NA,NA,CATSRGERNNEQFF,TGTGCCACCAGCAGAGGGGAGCGGAACAATGAGCAGTTCTTC
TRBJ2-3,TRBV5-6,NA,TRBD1,CASNRGSINTDTQYF,TGTGCCAGCAACAGGGGGTCCATAAACACAGATACGCAGTATTTT
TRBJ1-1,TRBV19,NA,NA,CASSSPTGAFF,TGTGCCAGTAGTTCCCCGACAGGTGCTTTCTTT
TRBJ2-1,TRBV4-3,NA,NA,CASSQDVLVNEQFF,TGCGCCAGCAGCCAAGATGTCCTAGTCAATGAGCAGTTCTTC
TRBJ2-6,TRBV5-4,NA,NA,CASSLRSLGPGANVLTF,TGTGCCAGCAGCTTGCGATCACTGGGGCCTGGGGCCAACGTCCTGACTTTC
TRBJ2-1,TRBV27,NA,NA,CASRRQANEQFF,TGTGCCAGCAGGCGACAGGCTAATGAGCAGTTCTTC
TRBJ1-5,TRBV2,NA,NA,CASSELGGNQPQHF,TGTGCCAGCAGTGAACTGGGAGGGAATCAGCCCCAGCATTTT
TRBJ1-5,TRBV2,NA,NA,CASSESSGAQHF,TGTGCCAGCAGTGAAAGCAGCGGGGCCCAGCATTTT
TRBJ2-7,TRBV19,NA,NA,CASATGVSYEQYF,TGTGCCAGCGCGACGGGCGTTTCCTACGAGCAGTACTTC
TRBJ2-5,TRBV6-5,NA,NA,CASSYSFSSLQETQYF,TGTGCCAGCAGTTACTCGTTCTCGTCTCTCCAAGAGACCCAGTACTTC
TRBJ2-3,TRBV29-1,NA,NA,CSVVFRIDTQYF,TGCAGCGTTGTTTTTAGGATAGATACGCAGTATTTT